These T cell receptor beta chains were read from a single sample in a study of response to subunit inactivated influenza vaccine. TCRdb re-derived calls from the RT-PCR reads in MiXCR, one entry per CDR3 protein. The data show around 170,000 distinct CDR3 sequences, about 11% seen once. The sample was CD8+ T cells sorted from PBMCs, taken roughly 24 months after vaccination. All receptors derive from a man aged 45-69 years who received an inactivated influenza vaccine. Each CDR3 is given with its conserved first and last residue. The D gene is left open where the match is weak. Part of the rows lack a size; the others show once, few, many or a class for expanded clones.

J gene	clone size	V gene	D gene	CDR3 DNA	CDR3 protein
TRBJ2-7	.	TRBV24-1	.	TGTGCCACCAGTGGTTCTCCCCGGCAGGGGTCCTACGAGCAGTACTTC	CATSGSPRQGSYEQYF
TRBJ2-7	few	TRBV28	TRBD2	TGTGCCAGCAGAGGAGTAGCGGGAGGGCGGATATACGAGCAGTACTTC	CASRGVAGGRIYEQYF
TRBJ2-1	many	TRBV4-3	TRBD2	TGCGCCAGCAGCCAATCTAGCGGGGCCTACAATGAGCAGTTCTTC	CASSQSSGAYNEQFF
TRBJ2-1	few	TRBV6-2/TRBV6-3	TRBD1	TGTGCCAGCAGTTACCTTGCAATGGACAGGGGTCCGTACAATGAGCAGTTCTTC	CASSYLAMDRGPYNEQFF
TRBJ2-5	many	TRBV29-1	TRBD2	TGCAGCGTTGAAGGGGCTAGCGGGAGCCCAAGGGAGACCCAGTACTTC	CSVEGASGSPRETQYF
TRBJ1-2	.	TRBV27	.	TGTGCCAGCAGTTCTGGACGGGGGTCTTTGGGCTACACCTTC	CASSSGRGSLGYTF
TRBJ2-7	few	TRBV29-1	.	TGCAGCGTTGAAGAAGTAAACGAGCAGTACTTC	CSVEEVNEQYF
TRBJ2-2	many	TRBV29-1	TRBD2	TGCAGCGTACTCGGACTAGCGGGCCCCGGGGAGCTGTTTTTT	CSVLGLAGPGELFF
TRBJ2-7	few	TRBV7-6	TRBD2	TGTGCCAGCAGCTTAGGTACGGGACTAAGTGTCTCCTACGAGCAGTACTTC	CASSLGTGLSVSYEQYF
TRBJ2-7	few	TRBV7-9	TRBD1	TGTGCCAGCAGCTTAGCGTCGACAGGGAAGTACGAGCAGTACTTC	CASSLASTGKYEQYF
TRBJ2-4	many	TRBV14	TRBD2	TGTGCCAGCAGCCAAGGACTAGCGGGAGCCAAAAACATTCAGTACTTC	CASSQGLAGAKNIQYF
TRBJ2-1	.	TRBV3-1	.	TGTGCCAGCAGCCAATCAACGTGGGAGCAGTTCTTC	CASSQSTWEQFF
TRBJ1-1	many	TRBV7-9	.	TGTGCCAGCAGAGGACGGGTCCGGGGCACTGAAGCTTTCTTT	CASRGRVRGTEAFF
TRBJ2-2	.	TRBV20-1	.	TGCAGTGCTAAAGATTACGGGACCGGCACCGGGGAGCTGTTTTTT	CSAKDYGTGTGELFF
TRBJ2-7	many	TRBV7-2	.	TGTGCCAGCAGCTTAGCGTGGGTCTACGAGCAGTACTTC	CASSLAWVYEQYF
TRBJ2-3	few	TRBV27	TRBD2	TGTGCCAGCAGTCACGGGACTAGCGGGAGAGCAGATACGCAGTATTTT	CASSHGTSGRADTQYF
TRBJ2-7	few	TRBV5-1	.	TGCGCCAGCAGCTTGGGGGACCAGCGGCAGTACTTC	CASSLGDQRQYF
TRBJ1-2	few	TRBV20-1	.	TGCAGTGCTAGAGATCCGGCGGCAGCCCGACGGTATGGCTACACCTTC	CSARDPAAARRYGYTF
TRBJ2-1	.	TRBV2	.	TGTGCCAGCACTTCCTACGGGAATGAGCAGTTCTTC	CASTSYGNEQFF
TRBJ2-3	few	TRBV30	.	TGTGCCTGGGCCGGGCCCAGCACAGATACGCAGTATTTT	CAWAGPSTDTQYF
TRBJ2-1	.	TRBV4-1	.	TGCGCCAGCAGCCAACTTTCTCCAGTAAGCTCCTACAATGAGCAGTTCTTC	CASSQLSPVSSYNEQFF
TRBJ2-2	.	TRBV7-9	.	TGTGCCAGCAGCCCATTGGACAGATCTCACACCGGGGAGCTGTTTTTT	CASSPLDRSHTGELFF
TRBJ2-7	few	TRBV10-2	.	TGCGCCAGCAGTGAGTCGACACTAGCCGGAGCGACCTACGAGCAGTACTTC	CASSESTLAGATYEQYF
TRBJ2-7	few	TRBV4-1	TRBD1	TGCGCCAGCAGCCAACCGGGACAGGGTTCATACGAGCAGTACTTC	CASSQPGQGSYEQYF
TRBJ2-3	many	TRBV5-4	.	TGTGCCAGCAGCTTTCTCGGGAGTAGCACAGATACGCAGTATTTT	CASSFLGSSTDTQYF
TRBJ2-7	.	TRBV7-6	.	TGTGCCAGCAGCCGAGGGGCGGGAACCTACGAGCAGTACTTC	CASSRGAGTYEQYF
TRBJ2-3	many	TRBV9	.	TGTGCCAGCAGCACTATGGAAGATACGCAGTATTTT	CASSTMEDTQYF
TRBJ2-3	.	TRBV12-3/TRBV12-4	.	TGTGCCAGCAGTGCAGACAGGGACTACACAGATACGCAGTATTTT	CASSADRDYTDTQYF
TRBJ2-7	few	TRBV4-3	TRBD2	TGCGCCAGCAGCCAAGATTCTAGCGGTTACGAGCAGTACTTC	CASSQDSSGYEQYF